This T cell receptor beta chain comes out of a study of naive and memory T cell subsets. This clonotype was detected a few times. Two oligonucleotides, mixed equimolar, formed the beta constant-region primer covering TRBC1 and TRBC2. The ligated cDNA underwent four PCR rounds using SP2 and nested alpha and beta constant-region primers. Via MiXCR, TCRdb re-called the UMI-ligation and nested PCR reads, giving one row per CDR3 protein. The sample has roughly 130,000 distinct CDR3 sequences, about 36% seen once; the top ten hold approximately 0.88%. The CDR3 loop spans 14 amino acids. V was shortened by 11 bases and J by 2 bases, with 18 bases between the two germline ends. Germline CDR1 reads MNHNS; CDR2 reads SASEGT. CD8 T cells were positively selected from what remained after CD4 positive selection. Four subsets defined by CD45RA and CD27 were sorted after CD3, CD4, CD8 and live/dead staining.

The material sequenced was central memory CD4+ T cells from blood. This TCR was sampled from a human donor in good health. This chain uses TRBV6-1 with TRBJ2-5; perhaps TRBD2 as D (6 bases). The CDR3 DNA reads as TGTGCCTCCCCACCCGGGAGTAGGCAAGAGACCCAGTACTTC. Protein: CASPPGSRQETQYF.